The 29 T cell receptor beta chains below all came from one sample that was sequenced in a study. TCRdb used MiXCR to reprocess the 5' RACE reads, holding one entry per CDR3 protein. The sample yields roughly 9,100 distinct CDR3 sequences, 55% seen once. Treg sorting used a CD4+CD25+CD127-/low gate. Sequencing used Tregs sorted from a lymph node. These receptors originate from a female donor with breast cancer.

This clonotype was seen more than once but under ten times. This chain links TRBV5-6 with TRBJ2-4, with a tentative D call TRBD1 (6 bases). Germline assignment: CDR1 SGHDT and CDR2 YYEEEE. V was shortened by 4 bases and J by 4 bases, with 12 bases between the two germline ends. The length of the CDR3 is 14 residues. The CDR3 region has the DNA TGTGCCAGCAGCGGAACGACAGGAAAAAACATTCAGTACTTC. Protein product: CASSGTTGKNIQYF.

A remark on this clonotype: Relative to the germline gene, one junction end is altered; a read error may explain this. The chain combines TRBV6-2 or TRBV6-3 with TRBJ2-5; 9 bases line up with TRBD2. This CDR3 is built from 15 residues. In germline, CDR1 is MNHEY, CDR2 SVGEGT. CDR3 region: CASSSPEGGRAKHSF. The CDR3 DNA sequence: TGTGCCAGCAGTTCGCCTGAGGGCGGGAGGGCGAAGCATTCCTTC.

In the case of this clonotype: One end of the junction fails to match germline, which may point to a read error. The CDR3 DNA is TGTACCAGCAGCTCTAGCGGGGCTTACAATGAGCAGTTCTTC. Residues: CTSSSSGAYNEQFF. This rearrangement joins TRBV7-3 to TRBJ2-1; 9 bases match TRBD2. This CDR3 spans 14 amino acids. CDR1 is SGHTA and CDR2 is FQGTGA in the germline V gene.

About this clonotype itself: One end of the junction does not line up with germline, which may come from a read error. This chain joins TRBV4-3 and TRBJ2-6, with 7 bases that match TRBD1. The CDR3 runs 20 residues. CDR1 is LGHNA and CDR2 is YSLEER in the germline V gene. Here the CDR3 DNA reads TGTGCCAGCAGCCAAGATCGGGTTTCAAGGGGGCGCGGTGGGGCCAACGTCCTGACTTTC. Translated, it gives CASSQDRVSRGRGGANVLTF.

V and J are TRBV20-1 and TRBJ1-2, with TRBD1 as a possible D gene (6 bases). The CDR3 totals 15 residues. Germline V lookup: CDR1 DFQATT, CDR2 SNEGSKA (reference sequence). Between the trimmed V and J ends, which lost 1 base and 0 bases, there was a span of 12 bases. The CDR3 DNA is TGCAGTGCTAGAGTACAGGGAAACTCTAACTATGGCTACACCTTC. Amino acids: CSARVQGNSNYGYTF.

The V and J genes are TRBV10-1 and TRBJ1-6; TRBD1 agrees at 9 bases. Germline-derived CDR1 and CDR2 are WNHNN and SYGVQD (reference sequence). The V and J ends lost 4 bases and 4 bases, in that order; junction bases with no gene match: 8. The CDR3 totals 17 residues. The CDR3 is CASSGPTGGPYNSPLHF. The CDR3 coding sequence is TGCGCCAGCAGTGGGCCGACAGGGGGACCTTATAATTCACCCCTCCACTTT.

This clonotype was seen more than once but under ten times. The chain couples TRBV4-3 to TRBJ2-6, with no clear D. Trimming took 1 base from V and 0 from J, leaving 10 bases between them. CDR3 length: 17 residues. The germline V gene has CDR1 LGHNA and CDR2 YSLEER. The CDR3 reads CASSQGLPDSGANVLTF. Here the CDR3 DNA reads TGCGCCAGCAGCCAAGGACTGCCAGACTCTGGGGCCAACGTCCTGACTTTC.

V is TRBV6-1 and J is TRBJ1-3; no clear D gene. With 2 bases removed from V and 2 bases from J, the gap between germline ends came to 13 bases. The length of the CDR3 is 16 residues. Germline assignment: CDR1 MNHNS and CDR2 SASEGT. For the CDR3, the DNA is TGTGCCAGCAGTGAAAGTCTAGCGAGCCCTGGAAACACCATATATTTT. Protein sequence: CASSESLASPGNTIYF.

The chain links TRBV5-4 to TRBJ2-3, with TRBD2 identical over 13 bases. Germline-derived CDR1 and CDR2 are SGHNT and YYREEE (reference sequence). The CDR3 runs 18 residues. The junction had 7 bases not matched to a gene; V was cut back by 1 base and J by 2 bases. This CDR3 is CASSLPIGTSGTTDTQYF. The CDR3 nucleotides are TGTGCCAGCAGCTTGCCCATCGGGACTAGCGGGACCACAGATACGCAGTATTTT.

This clonotype appeared a few times. The V call is TRBV12-3 or TRBV12-4, the J call TRBJ2-1; D is unresolved. The V and J ends lost 6 bases and 8 bases respectively, with 14 bases between them. CDR3 length: 13 residues. As DNA, the CDR3 is TGTGCCAGCAGCGCACCGGGTAGTTATGAGCAGTTCTTC. It encodes CASSAPGSYEQFF.

Only a few counts were recorded for this clonotype. The V call is TRBV12-3 or TRBV12-4, the J call TRBJ2-7; no clear D gene. V was shortened by 4 bases and J by 3 bases, with 4 bases between the two germline ends. The CDR3 loop spans 11 amino acids. The CDR3 DNA follows: TGTGCCAGCAGTTCCCACTACGAGCAGTACTTC. Translated: CASSSHYEQYF.

The chain employs TRBV20-1 and TRBJ1-1, with D tentatively TRBD1 (6 bases). The V end was cut by 0 bases, the J end by 5 bases, with 16 bases between. In germline, CDR1 is DFQATT, CDR2 SNEGSKA (reference sequence). This CDR3 spans 15 amino acids. The CDR3 region has the DNA TGCAGTGCTAGAGATGCGCAGGGGATGGGTACTGAAGCTTTCTTT. Translation gives CSARDAQGMGTEAFF.

The chain is built from TRBV7-3 and TRBJ2-1; TRBD1 matches at 10 bases. Looked up from germline, CDR1 is SGHTA and CDR2 is FQGTGA. V lost 5 bases, J lost 3 bases, and 10 bases stayed unmatched. This CDR3 spans 17 amino acids. The CDR3 sequence is CASSPVGGQGSYNEQFF. Written as DNA, the CDR3 is TGTGCCAGCAGCCCGGTCGGGGGACAGGGGAGCTACAATGAGCAGTTCTTC.

A few counts support this clonotype. CDR3 nucleotides: TGTGCCAGCAGTTTAAAGGGCTACGAGCAGTACTTC. Its protein is CASSLKGYEQYF. The V and J genes are TRBV6-2 or TRBV6-3 and TRBJ2-7; D ambiguous. The V end was cut by 4 bases, the J end by 3 bases, with 7 bases between. Germline CDR1 MNHEY, CDR2 SVGEGT. This CDR3 contains 12 residues.

CDR3 sequence reads: CASSPGVAAREKLFF. The CDR3 nucleotides are TGTGCCAGCTCACCGGGTGTGGCAGCTAGGGAAAAACTGTTTTTT. The rearrangement uses TRBV18 and TRBJ1-4; D call uncertain. CDR3 length equals 15 residues. Germline CDR1 and CDR2: KGHSH and LQKENI. V lost 3 bases and J lost 8, with 16 bases in between.

A few counts support this clonotype. V gene TRBV5-1 combines with J gene TRBJ2-3; D unresolved. This CDR3 comprises 16 residues. Germline CDR1 reads SGHRS; CDR2 reads YFSETQ. V dropped 4 bases and J dropped 0 bases, with 15 bases sitting between them. CDR3 DNA: TGCGCCAGCAGCCGCGGCCCAGGCTCTAGCACAGATACGCAGTATTTT. Translated, it gives CASSRGPGSSTDTQYF.

The CDR3 DNA reads TGTGCCAGCAGTATGCGGAGCGAAGGGCCTGGAAACACCATATATTTT. This sequence encodes CASSMRSEGPGNTIYF. The chain has TRBV6-2 or TRBV6-3 and TRBJ1-3; D uncertain. The CDR3 runs 16 residues. Trimming removed 5 bases at V and 2 bases at J, with 16 bases between. Germline CDR1 and CDR2: MNHEY and SVGEGT.

V and J are TRBV29-1 and TRBJ1-3, with D uncertain. This CDR3 spans 13 amino acids. V was trimmed by 5 bases and J by 2 bases, leaving 10 bases between them. The germline gives CDR1 SQVTM, CDR2 ANQGSEA. Here the CDR3 reads CSVSPNPGNTIYF. CDR3 DNA: TGCAGCGTTTCACCGAACCCTGGAAACACCATATATTTT.

The V gene is TRBV12-3 or TRBV12-4, the J gene TRBJ2-5; D is perhaps TRBD1 or TRBD2 (6 bases each). The CDR3 has 13 amino acids. With 6 bases removed from V and 5 bases from J, the gap between germline ends came to 13 bases. The CDR3 sequence is CASRPQGRETQYF. The CDR3 DNA is TGTGCCAGCAGACCCCAGGGGAGGGAGACCCAGTACTTC.

The chain employs TRBV20-1 and TRBJ2-7; D is perhaps TRBD2 (6 bases). This CDR3 contains 13 residues. V was cut by 6 bases and J by 7 bases, with 19 bases left in between. Germline CDR1 reads DFQATT; CDR2 reads SNEGSKA (reference sequence). The DNA of the CDR3 is TGCAGTGCCAGACCGCCGGGACTTGGAGAGCAGTACGTC. The encoded protein is CSARPPGLGEQYV.

As to this clonotype: One end of the junction fails to match germline, which may point to a read error. The chain couples TRBV7-2 to TRBJ2-1; 7 bases match TRBD2. The germline V gene encodes CDR1 SGHTA and CDR2 FQGNSA. CDR3 size: 16 residues. The CDR3 DNA reads as TGTGCCGGCAGCTTAGTGTCTAGCGGTACCTACAATGAGCAGTTCTTC. This encodes CAGSLVSSGTYNEQFF.

The chain carries TRBV12-5 and TRBJ2-5; 10 bases map to TRBD1. This CDR3 is built from 15 residues. V lost 2 bases, J lost 4 bases, and 4 bases stayed unmatched. Germline CDR1 and CDR2: LGHNT and FRNRAP. Here the CDR3 DNA reads TGTGCTAGTGGTTTGATGACAGGGGGCGCAGAGACCCAGTACTTC. Its protein is CASGLMTGGAETQYF.

This clonotype was observed a single time. One end of the junction is discordant with germline, which a read error may explain. The genes are TRBV4-1 and TRBJ1-5, with unresolved D. This CDR3 spans 15 amino acids. Germline V CDR1 and CDR2: MGHRA, YSYEKL. The CDR3 DNA follows: TGCGCCAGCAGCCAAGTTGGGGTACGCAATCAGCCCCAACATTTT. It specifies CASSQVGVRNQPQHF.

The genes are TRBV28 and TRBJ2-3, with D perhaps being TRBD1 or TRBD2 (6 bases each). Germline V CDR1 and CDR2: MDHEN, SYDVKM. Between the trimmed V and J ends, which lost 5 bases and 6 bases, there was a span of 12 bases. The CDR3 sequence is 13 residues long. CDR3 nucleotides: TGTGCCAGCAGTAACCAGGGGAGGGATACGCAGTATTTT. Amino acids: CASSNQGRDTQYF.

This rearrangement joins TRBV29-1 to TRBJ2-3; possible D gene TRBD1, 5 bases. Germline V gives CDR1 SQVTM, CDR2 ANQGSEA. V lost 4 bases and J lost 1, with 9 bases in between. This CDR3 has 13 residues. The CDR3 loop reads CSVGRGGTDTQYF. The CDR3, as DNA: TGCAGCGTTGGTAGGGGCGGCACAGATACGCAGTATTTT.

Turning to this clonotype: One end of the junction is discordant with germline, which a read error may explain. The gene calls are TRBV7-9 and TRBJ2-1; 10 bases agree with TRBD2. Germline CDR1 reads SEHNR; CDR2 reads FQNEAQ (reference sequence). The CDR3 is made up of 12 amino acids. CDR3 sequence reads: CASNLYGTSDVF. CDR3 DNA: TGTGCCAGCAACCTTTACGGGACTAGCGATGTGTTC. Full variable domain (missing parts from reference TRBV7-9 and TRBJ2-1): DTGVSQNPRHKITKRGQNVTFRCDPISEHNRLYWYRQTLGQGPEFLTYFQNEAQLEKSRLLSDRFSAERPKGSFSTLEIQRTEQGDSAMYLCASNLYGTSDVFGPGTRLTVL.

The V gene is TRBV4-3, the J gene TRBJ1-6, with a tentative D call TRBD1 (5 bases). Germline assignment: CDR1 LGHNA and CDR2 YSLEER. Trimming stripped 0 bases from V and 6 bases from J, with 12 bases between. This CDR3 has 16 residues. The CDR3 DNA follows: TGCGCCAGCAGCCAAGATAAGGGGTTGATTAATTCACCCCTCCACTTT. Translating it yields CASSQDKGLINSPLHF.

This rearrangement joins TRBV6-6 to TRBJ2-5; TRBD2 matches at 7 bases. The CDR3 has 15 amino acids. V shed 2 bases, J shed 5 bases, and the junction held 8 bases outside the gene matches. Germline loops: CDR1 MNHNY, CDR2 SVGAGI (reference sequence). The CDR3 protein is CASSYVGRERETQYF. As DNA, the CDR3 is TGTGCCAGCAGTTACGTGGGGCGGGAGCGTGAGACCCAGTACTTC.

This clonotype has a single count. The chain uses TRBV10-3 and TRBJ1-1; no firm D call. Germline-derived CDR1 and CDR2 are ENHRY and SYGVKD. The CDR3 runs 14 residues. V gave up 6 bases and J gave up 4 bases, with 15 bases separating them. This CDR3 reads CAIRDSKDGTEAFF. In DNA form, the CDR3 reads TGTGCCATCAGAGACTCAAAGGACGGCACTGAAGCTTTCTTT.